This passage covers 25 T cell receptor beta chains from one sample sequenced in a study of cytomegalovirus exposure and HLA in healthy donors. The repertoire was sequenced with immunoSEQ multiplex PCR; TCRdb's copy has only in-frame clones and lacks some. Counted here are approximately 60,000 clones, 95% occurring once; the ten biggest clones make up 7%. Sequences were obtained from PBMCs. These receptors all stem from a woman aged 18 to 35 in good health and CMV-seropositive.

For the CDR3, the DNA is TGTGCCAGTAGTCTCATCCGGGACACCAGCGAGCCCCAGCATTTT. Amino acid sequence: CASSLIRDTSEPQHF. The chain uses TRBV19 and TRBJ1-5; weak D call: TRBD1 (6 bases). Trimming removed 5 bases from V and 8 bases from J, with 19 bases in between. The CDR3 totals 15 residues. The germline CDR1 and CDR2 sequences are LNHDA and SQIVND (reference sequence).

This rearrangement joins TRBV28 to TRBJ1-2, with 9 bases lining up with TRBD1. Germline trimming cut 8 bases from V and 12 bases from J; bases unmatched to any gene: 10. The length of the CDR3 is 12 residues. CDR1 is MDHEN, CDR2 SYDVKM, per germline. For the CDR3, the DNA is TGTGCCAGCTCAACAGGGGGCGGGCGTAACACCTTC. Its translation is CASSTGGGRNTF.

The V and J genes are TRBV19 and TRBJ2-7, with D perhaps matching TRBD2 (5 bases). V was pared by 7 bases and J by 12 bases, with 16 bases between. CDR3 length: 11 residues. The germline gives CDR1 LNHDA, CDR2 SQIVND (reference sequence). CDR3 region: CASTQEGLRYF. CDR3 DNA: TGTGCCAGTACCCAAGAGGGCTTGCGGTACTTC. Supplemented by reference TRBV19 and TRBJ2-7, the full variable domain reads DGGITQSPKYLFRKEGQNVTLSCEQNLNHDAMYWYRQDPGQGLRLIYYSQIVNDFQKGDIAEGYSVSREKKESFPLTVTSAQKNPTAFYLCASTQEGLRYFGPGTRLTVT.

V gene TRBV28 combines with J gene TRBJ2-7; 10 bases are a match to TRBD2. Unmatched junction bases numbered 8, after V lost 8 bases and J lost 4 bases. The germline V gene has CDR1 MDHEN and CDR2 SYDVKM. The CDR3 contains 14 residues. Here the CDR3 DNA reads TGTGCCAGCTCCTCGGAAGCGGGAGGGTACGAGCAGTACTTC. Translation: CASSSEAGGYEQYF.

The chain recombines TRBV11-2 with TRBJ2-7; D call uncertain. CDR1 and CDR2 from the germline V gene are SGHAT and FQNNGV. This CDR3 is built from 10 residues. The V end was cut by 5 bases, the J end by 4 bases, with 3 bases between. CDR3 bases: TGTGCCAGCAGCCATTACGAGCAGTACTTC. Its protein product is CASSHYEQYF.

This chain links TRBV4-3 with TRBJ2-2; 7 bases match TRBD2. V lost 1 base to trimming and J lost 13 bases; unmatched junction nucleotides: 12. This CDR3 has 15 amino acids. CDR1 is LGHNA, CDR2 YSLEER, per germline. The CDR3 loop reads CASSQVTAGVGRLFF. The CDR3 DNA reads as TGCGCCAGCAGCCAAGTAACGGCGGGGGTGGGTAGGCTGTTTTTT.

This clone was observed once. CDR3 bases: TGTGCCAGCGGACTACAGGGGGGCCTGGGCAATCAGCCCCAGCATTTT. It is translated as CASGLQGGLGNQPQHF. This sequence joins TRBV28 and TRBJ1-5; 8 nucleotides line up with TRBD1. The J segment lost 2 bases and the V segment lost 8 bases, leaving 11 bases of the junction unmatched. From germline, CDR1 is MDHEN and CDR2 SYDVKM. This CDR3 has 16 residues.

The gene calls are TRBV28 and TRBJ2-1; a possible D gene is TRBD2 (6 bases). The ends were cut back, 3 bases at V and 9 bases at J, with 24 bases in the middle. This CDR3 is built from 17 residues. CDR1 and CDR2 from the germline V gene are MDHEN and SYDVKM. The CDR3 region has the DNA TGTGCCAGCAGTTTTCCCTTTGGAGGGGAGAAAGAGGGTGAGCAGTTCTTC. This encodes CASSFPFGGEKEGEQFF.

The rearrangement uses TRBV30 and TRBJ1-3; tentative D call: TRBD1 (6 bases). Germline lookup yields CDR1 GTSNPN and CDR2 SVGIG (reference sequence). This CDR3 comprises 16 residues. Trimming removed 3 bases from V and 0 bases from J, with 15 bases in between. CDR3 sequence reads: CAWRKRGGSSGNTIYF. CDR3 bases: TGTGCCTGGAGGAAGAGGGGGGGAAGCTCTGGAAACACCATATATTTT.

J is TRBJ1-2 and V is TRBV30; a weak D match, TRBD1 (5 bases). This CDR3 has 13 amino acids. V lost 2 bases and J lost 7, with 14 bases in between. CDR1 and CDR2 (germline): GTSNPN, SVGIG (reference sequence). This CDR3 reads CAWSPNPGIGYTF. The CDR3 DNA reads TGTGCCTGGAGTCCCAATCCAGGGATTGGCTACACCTTC.

The V call is TRBV2, the J call TRBJ1-1; D remains ambiguous. The CDR3 contains 13 residues. Germline values: CDR1 SNHLY, CDR2 FYNNEI. The germline V and J ends were trimmed by 6 bases and 6 bases, with 14 bases remaining between them. CDR3 loop: CASRDGRRPEAFF. CDR3 sequence (DNA): TGTGCCAGCAGAGATGGCAGGAGGCCTGAAGCTTTCTTT.

The genes are TRBV10-3 and TRBJ2-1, with TRBD2 matching over 9 bases. The CDR3 covers 15 residues. Germline CDR1 reads ENHRY; CDR2 reads SYGVKD. V lost 4 bases, J lost 2 bases, and 3 bases stayed unmatched. CDR3 amino acids: CAISGREGPYNEQFF. As DNA, the CDR3 is TGTGCCATCAGTGGGCGGGAGGGCCCCTACAATGAGCAGTTCTTC.

The CDR3 region has the DNA TGCGCCAGCAGTGACTCTGGGCAGGGGTTCACTGAAGCTTTCTTT. This encodes CASSDSGQGFTEAFF. V gene TRBV5-1 combines with J gene TRBJ1-1; weak D call: TRBD1 (6 bases). The germline CDR1 and CDR2 sequences are SGHRS and YFSETQ. V lost 5 bases to trimming and J lost 4 bases, with 18 bases between them. The CDR3 is made up of 15 amino acids.

The V gene is TRBV7-2, the J gene TRBJ1-2, with TRBD1 identical over 7 bases. Trimming took 1 base from V and 3 from J; bases not matched to a gene: 5. The V gene's germline CDR1 is SGHTA and CDR2 FQGNSA. CDR3 size: 15 residues. The CDR3 here is CASSLDRDRYYGYTF. DNA of the CDR3: TGTGCCAGCAGCTTAGACCGGGACAGATACTATGGCTACACCTTC.

This chain uses TRBV5-6 with TRBJ2-7; a weak D match, TRBD1 (6 bases). Germline-derived CDR1 and CDR2 are SGHDT and YYEEEE. The V and J ends lost 4 bases and 6 bases respectively, with 14 bases between them. This CDR3 spans 13 amino acids. DNA for the CDR3: TGTGCCAGCAGCCTCGCAGGGACACGCGAGCAGTACTTC. This encodes CASSLAGTREQYF.

V usage is TRBV19 and J usage is TRBJ2-7; 8 nucleotides agree with TRBD1. From germline, CDR1 is LNHDA and CDR2 SQIVND (reference sequence). The CDR3 length is 12 residues. J was trimmed by 7 bases and V by 10 bases; bases with no gene match: 9. CDR3 sequence reads: CATSPGGWEQYF. DNA of the CDR3: TGTGCCACTTCTCCAGGGGGCTGGGAGCAGTACTTC.

The genes are TRBV5-6 and TRBJ2-2; weak D call: TRBD1 (5 bases). Germline values: CDR1 SGHDT, CDR2 YYEEEE. V was cut by 2 bases and J by 6 bases, with 11 bases left in between. CDR3 length: 14 amino acids. CDR3 in amino acids: CASSFGRAAGELFF. CDR3 nucleotide sequence: TGTGCCAGCAGCTTTGGCAGGGCTGCCGGGGAGCTGTTTTTT.

This chain joins TRBV10-1 and TRBJ2-5, with a possible D match to TRBD1 (7 bases). The CDR3 is 13 amino acids. Germline values: CDR1 WNHNN, CDR2 SYGVQD (reference sequence). V was cut by 4 bases and J by 4 bases, with 10 bases left in between. The CDR3 DNA is TGCGCCAGCAGTGCTCAGGGGGGAGAGACCCAGTACTTC. As protein: CASSAQGGETQYF.

The chain combines TRBV7-3 with TRBJ2-3, with D unclear. This CDR3 is 14 amino acids long. The V and J ends lost 1 base and 4 bases respectively, with 9 bases between them. Germline CDR1 reads SGHTA; CDR2 reads FQGTGA. CDR3 DNA sequence: TGTGCCAGCAGCTTAAATGGGCCCCCAGATACGCAGTATTTT. This encodes CASSLNGPPDTQYF.

The rearrangement uses TRBV5-1 and TRBJ2-5; weak D call: TRBD1 (6 bases). The CDR3 is 14 amino acids. Germline-derived CDR1 and CDR2 are SGHRS and YFSETQ. The V gene lost 4 bases and the J gene lost 2 bases, with 12 bases spanning the gap. The CDR3 region is CASSHGQSQETQYF. The CDR3 DNA is TGCGCCAGCAGCCATGGACAGAGTCAAGAGACCCAGTACTTC.

The rearrangement links TRBV29-1 to TRBJ1-2, with D possibly TRBD1 on 6 matching bases. This CDR3 comprises 11 residues. Trimming took off 5 bases at V and 3 bases at J, with 7 bases between the two ends. The germline V gene has CDR1 SQVTM and CDR2 ANQGSEA. As DNA, the CDR3 is TGCAGCGTTCGACAGGACTATGGCTACACCTTC. This sequence encodes CSVRQDYGYTF.

This chain uses TRBV5-6 with TRBJ1-1; 9 bases match TRBD1. CDR3 length: 15 amino acids. Germline assignment: CDR1 SGHDT and CDR2 YYEEEE. The junction had 7 bases not matched to a gene; V was cut back by 4 bases and J by 3 bases. The CDR3 coding sequence is TGTGCCAGCAGCCCGAAGACAGGGGGGGACACTGAAGCTTTCTTT. This codes for CASSPKTGGDTEAFF.

In its sample, this clone was seen many times. The chain uses TRBV6-1 and TRBJ2-3, with 9 bases fitting TRBD2. The CDR3 is 13 amino acids. Germline V lookup: CDR1 MNHNS, CDR2 SASEGT. V dropped 9 bases and J dropped 4; count of bases not matched to a gene: 5. CDR3: CASEREVADTQYF. DNA of the CDR3: TGTGCCAGTGAGCGGGAGGTGGCAGATACGCAGTATTTT.

The genes are TRBV19 and TRBJ1-4; D perhaps matches TRBD1 (5 bases). Germline V CDR1 and CDR2: LNHDA, SQIVND (reference sequence). CDR3 length: 17 residues. V lost 7 bases and J lost 2, with 20 bases in between. The CDR3 sequence is CASMSGAGGRTNEKLFF. In DNA, the CDR3 is TGTGCCAGTATGAGCGGGGCAGGAGGACGCACTAATGAAAAACTGTTTTTT.

This sequence joins TRBV2 and TRBJ1-2; the D gene is possibly TRBD1 (6 bases). CDR3 size: 14 residues. From germline, CDR1 is SNHLY and CDR2 FYNNEI. With 8 bases removed from V and 1 base from J, the gap between germline ends came to 14 bases. CDR3 residues: CASHREGINYGYTF. The CDR3 region has the DNA TGTGCCAGCCACAGGGAAGGGATTAACTATGGCTACACCTTC. Drawing the rest from reference TRBV2 and TRBJ1-2, the complete variable domain is EPEVTQTPSHQVTQMGQEVILRCVPISNHLYFYWYRQILGQKVEFLVSFYNNEISEKSEIFDDQFSVERPDGSNFTLKIRSTKLEDSAMYFCASHREGINYGYTFGSGTRLTVV.